This T cell receptor (beta chain) stems from a study of T-cell memory formation after mild COVID-19. Regarding this clonotype: The antigen is unknown.

Overall study findings and caveats: Nothing confirmed that second-wave clones peaking on day 37 were specific for SARS-CoV-2. Contracting clones localized mainly to CM and EM when CD4+ and mainly to EMRA when CD8+.

5'RACE, which relied on constant-segment primers, yielded TCR alpha and TCR beta cDNA libraries carrying sample barcodes and UMIs. TCRdb reprocessed the 5' RACE reads with MiXCR, giving one entry per CDR3 protein. The table lists roughly 410,000 distinct CDR3 sequences, 20% to 25% of them singletons. The receptor was isolated from an adult woman who had mild COVID-19 (a few samples of this study predate the infection). Cell type and time point are not known. What was sequenced was PBMCs or a T cell subset sorted from them (not recorded which).

This CDR3 is CASTQRWGGTDTQYF. DNA for the CDR3: TGTGCCAGCACCCAAAGGTGGGGGGGTACAGATACGCAGTATTTT. The chain has TRBV5-5 and TRBJ2-3, with TRBD2 identical over 7 bases. Per the germline V gene, CDR1 is SGHKS and CDR2 is YYEKEE (reference sequence). The V segment lost 6 bases and the J segment 3 bases; nucleotides outside the gene matches: 10. CDR3 size: 15 residues.